This TCR beta chain was profiled in a study of T cell responses to AZD1222 COVID-19 vaccine. General observations from the study: Unmutated variant regions reportedly attract nearly half of all spike-specific TCRs.

Notes on this clone: No antigen is known for it.

Timing groups of about 4 and about 12 weeks for second doses were pooled. Germline assignment: CDR1 SGDLS and CDR2 YYNGEE. This CDR3 has 17 residues. V was clipped by 4 bases and J by 4 bases, with 23 bases between them. The protocol was immunoSEQ multiplex PCR, while the TCRdb copy is restricted to in-frame clones and leaves out a portion. The sample has under 35,000 clones; roughly 90% are singletons. Sequencing was performed on peripheral blood, taken 28 days after the second AZD1222 dose. The TCR comes from an adult who received the AZD1222 COVID-19 vaccine. The chain combines TRBV9 with TRBJ1-2, with D hard to call. The CDR3 region is CASSIPGYVGFCYGYTF. In DNA, the CDR3 is TGTGCCAGCAGCATCCCCGGGTACGTAGGTTTTTGCTATGGCTACACCTTC.